A selection of T cell receptor beta chains follows, all from one sample in a study of T cell repertoires in cytomegalovirus infection. TCRdb reprocessed the reads with MiXCR, giving one entry per CDR3 protein. The table records about 740,000 distinct CDR3 sequences, roughly 35% of them present only once. The sequenced sample was PBMCs. Receptors originate from a human donor in good health (CMV status not recorded). Some clones in this sample may be carry-over from other donors' samples. The CDR3 runs from the conserved cysteine through the conserved F or W. D genes are given only for firm matches. Size is omitted from some rows. Given values are once, few, many or a class for expanded clones.

clone size: -; J gene: TRBJ1-6; D gene: TRBD1; V gene: TRBV20-1; CDR3 protein: CSARDSFSSYNSPLHF; CDR3 DNA: TGCAGTGCGCGGGACAGCTTTAGCTCCTATAATTCACCCCTCCACTTT
clone size: -; J gene: TRBJ2-7; D gene: TRBD1; V gene: TRBV6-2/TRBV6-3; CDR3 protein: CASSPGQGEWEQYF; CDR3 DNA: TGTGCCAGCAGTCCCGGCCAGGGGGAATGGGAGCAGTACTTC
clone size: many; J gene: TRBJ2-5; D gene: -; V gene: TRBV12-3/TRBV12-4; CDR3 protein: CASSLSRYQETQYF; CDR3 DNA: TGTGCCAGCAGTTTGAGCAGATACCAAGAGACCCAGTACTTC
clone size: few; J gene: TRBJ2-3; D gene: TRBD2; V gene: TRBV28; CDR3 protein: CASKAGGVTDTQYF; CDR3 DNA: TGTGCCAGCAAAGCGGGGGGGGTAACAGATACGCAGTATTTT
clone size: few; J gene: TRBJ2-2; D gene: TRBD1; V gene: TRBV28; CDR3 protein: CASSGWKTGPNTGELFF; CDR3 DNA: TGTGCCAGCAGTGGGTGGAAGACAGGGCCCAACACCGGGGAGCTGTTTTTT
clone size: few; J gene: TRBJ2-1; D gene: -; V gene: TRBV27; CDR3 protein: CASSLGDGPYNEQFF; CDR3 DNA: TGTGCCAGCAGTTTGGGGGACGGACCCTACAATGAGCAGTTCTTC
clone size: -; J gene: TRBJ1-4; D gene: -; V gene: TRBV12-3/TRBV12-4; CDR3 protein: CASSSSFRGSEKLFF; CDR3 DNA: TGTGCCAGCAGTTCGAGTTTCCGGGGTTCTGAAAAACTGTTTTTT
clone size: few; J gene: TRBJ2-1; D gene: TRBD2; V gene: TRBV19; CDR3 protein: CASRRTSGDNEQFF; CDR3 DNA: TGTGCCAGTAGACGGACTAGCGGGGACAATGAGCAGTTCTTC
clone size: -; J gene: TRBJ1-5; D gene: -; V gene: TRBV12-3/TRBV12-4; CDR3 protein: CASSPNPVLQPQHF; CDR3 DNA: TGTGCCAGCAGTCCGAACCCCGTTTTACAGCCCCAGCATTTT
clone size: few; J gene: TRBJ2-3; D gene: -; V gene: TRBV27; CDR3 protein: CASYRTAASDTQYF; CDR3 DNA: TGTGCCAGTTATAGGACAGCTGCTTCCGATACGCAGTATTTT
clone size: -; J gene: TRBJ1-4; D gene: -; V gene: TRBV7-6; CDR3 protein: CASSLDWRKLFF; CDR3 DNA: TGTGCCAGCAGCTTAGATTGGAGGAAACTGTTTTTT
clone size: -; J gene: TRBJ2-7; D gene: TRBD1; V gene: TRBV6-6; CDR3 protein: CASKTGQGFYEPYF; CDR3 DNA: TGTGCCAGCAAGACAGGGCAGGGATTCTACGAGCCGTACTTC
clone size: many; J gene: TRBJ2-1; D gene: -; V gene: TRBV7-2; CDR3 protein: CASSLKPVEQFF; CDR3 DNA: TGTGCCAGCAGCTTAAAGCCAGTTGAGCAGTTCTTC
clone size: few; J gene: TRBJ2-1; D gene: -; V gene: TRBV19; CDR3 protein: CASQPGNNYNEQFF; CDR3 DNA: TGTGCCAGTCAACCAGGGAATAATTACAATGAGCAGTTCTTC
clone size: few; J gene: TRBJ1-1; D gene: TRBD1; V gene: TRBV29-1; CDR3 protein: CSVTGTGTRAEAFF; CDR3 DNA: TGCAGTGTGACAGGGACAGGGACTAGGGCTGAAGCTTTCTTT
clone size: few; J gene: TRBJ2-7; D gene: -; V gene: TRBV5-1; CDR3 protein: CASSFRSGLVSYEQYF; CDR3 DNA: TGCGCCAGCAGCTTTCGGTCCGGGCTCGTCTCCTACGAGCAGTACTTC
clone size: -; J gene: TRBJ1-4; D gene: -; V gene: TRBV20-1; CDR3 protein: CSASESKYNEKLFF; CDR3 DNA: TGCAGTGCTAGTGAAAGCAAGTATAATGAAAAACTGTTTTTT
clone size: -; J gene: TRBJ2-1; D gene: TRBD2; V gene: TRBV5-5; CDR3 protein: CASSHSVPGLAGADYNEQFF; CDR3 DNA: TGTGCCAGCAGTCACTCCGTCCCGGGACTAGCGGGGGCAGACTACAATGAGCAGTTCTTC
clone size: few; J gene: TRBJ2-1; D gene: -; V gene: TRBV24-1; CDR3 protein: CATSDPTASGHNEQFF; CDR3 DNA: TGTGCCACCAGTGACCCTACCGCATCCGGCCACAATGAGCAGTTCTTC
clone size: -; J gene: TRBJ1-1; D gene: TRBD1; V gene: TRBV10-3; CDR3 protein: CAISEYRGRRTEAFF; CDR3 DNA: TGTGCCATCAGTGAGTACAGGGGGAGGCGTACTGAAGCTTTCTTT
clone size: -; J gene: TRBJ1-4; D gene: -; V gene: TRBV12-3/TRBV12-4; CDR3 protein: CASSTRRSINEKLFF; CDR3 DNA: TGTGCCAGCAGTACTAGACGGAGTATAAATGAAAAACTGTTTTTT
clone size: few; J gene: TRBJ1-2; D gene: -; V gene: TRBV7-2; CDR3 protein: CASSLIGAGLGYTF; CDR3 DNA: TGTGCCAGCAGCTTAATTGGAGCGGGGCTTGGCTACACCTTC